This T cell receptor beta chain was captured in a study of T cells after yellow fever vaccination. As concerns this clonotype: Its antigen is as yet unknown.

Study-level points and caveats: CD4 and CD8 compartments shared a small share of clonotypes, likely from convergent recombination.

TCRdb reprocessed the 5' RACE reads with MiXCR, giving one entry per CDR3 protein. In the table there are hundreds of thousands of distinct CDR3 sequences, 12% of which are singletons. Per germline, CDR1 GTSNPN and CDR2 SVGIG (reference sequence). This CDR3 has 13 amino acids. V dropped 4 bases and J dropped 7 bases, with 13 bases sitting between them. Here the sequenced sample was PBMCs, taken on the day of the yellow fever booster vaccination. The chain couples TRBV30 to TRBJ1-4; D is unresolved. The clonotype was recovered from a man aged 25-40 years who received the YFV17D yellow fever vaccine. The CDR3 DNA follows: TGTGCCTGGATGGGCAGCCGAGGTGAAAAACTGTTTTTT. This codes for CAWMGSRGEKLFF. The variable domain in full, with the rest retrieved from reference TRBV30 and TRBJ1-4, is SQTIHQWPATLVQPVGSPLSLECTVEGTSNPNLYWYRQAAGRGLQLLFYSVGIGQISSEVPQNLSASRPQDRQFILSSKKLLLSDSGFYLCAWMGSRGEKLFFGSGTQLSVL.